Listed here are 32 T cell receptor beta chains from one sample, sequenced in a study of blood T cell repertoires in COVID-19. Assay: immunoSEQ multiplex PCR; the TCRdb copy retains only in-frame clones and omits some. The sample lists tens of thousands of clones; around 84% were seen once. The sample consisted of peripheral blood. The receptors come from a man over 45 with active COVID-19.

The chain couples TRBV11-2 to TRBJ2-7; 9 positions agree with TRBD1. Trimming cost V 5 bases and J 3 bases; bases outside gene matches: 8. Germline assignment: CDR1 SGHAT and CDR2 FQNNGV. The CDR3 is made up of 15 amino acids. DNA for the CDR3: TGTGCCAGCAGCATGATCGGGACAGGGTACTACGAGCAGTACTTC. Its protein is CASSMIGTGYYEQYF. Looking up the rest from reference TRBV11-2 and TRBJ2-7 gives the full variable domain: EAGVAQSPRYKIIEKRQSVAFWCNPISGHATLYWYQQILGQGPKLLIQFQNNGVVDDSQLPKDRFSAERLKGVDSTLKIQPAKLEDSAVYLCASSMIGTGYYEQYFGPGTRLTVT.

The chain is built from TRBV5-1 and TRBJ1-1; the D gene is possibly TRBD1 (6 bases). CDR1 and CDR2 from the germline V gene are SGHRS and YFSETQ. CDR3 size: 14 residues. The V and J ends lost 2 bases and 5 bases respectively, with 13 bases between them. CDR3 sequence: CASSFIGGQTEAFF. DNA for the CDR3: TGCGCCAGCAGCTTTATTGGGGGACAAACTGAAGCTTTCTTT.

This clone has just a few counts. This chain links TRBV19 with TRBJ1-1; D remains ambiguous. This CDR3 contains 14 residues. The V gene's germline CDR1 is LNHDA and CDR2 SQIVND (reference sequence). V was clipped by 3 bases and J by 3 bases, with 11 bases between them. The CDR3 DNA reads TGTGCCAGTAGTATTGTCAGTATGGACACTGAAGCTTTCTTT. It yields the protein CASSIVSMDTEAFF.

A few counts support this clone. CDR3 amino acids: CATSDYTSNQPQHF. CDR3 coding DNA: TGTGCCACCAGTGATTACACTAGCAATCAGCCCCAGCATTTT. The chain has TRBV24-1 and TRBJ1-5; D is undetermined. This CDR3 has 14 amino acids. CDR1 and CDR2 from the germline V gene are KGHDR and SFDVKD. Trimming shortened V by 2 bases and J by 0 bases, and 4 bases separated the two germline ends.

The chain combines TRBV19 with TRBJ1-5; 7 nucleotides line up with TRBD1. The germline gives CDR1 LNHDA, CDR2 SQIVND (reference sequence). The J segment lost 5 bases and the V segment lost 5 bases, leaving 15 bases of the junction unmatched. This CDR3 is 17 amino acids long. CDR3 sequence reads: CASSPPTRGKVDQPQHF. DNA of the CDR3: TGTGCCAGTAGTCCGCCGACCAGGGGGAAGGTCGATCAGCCCCAGCATTTT.

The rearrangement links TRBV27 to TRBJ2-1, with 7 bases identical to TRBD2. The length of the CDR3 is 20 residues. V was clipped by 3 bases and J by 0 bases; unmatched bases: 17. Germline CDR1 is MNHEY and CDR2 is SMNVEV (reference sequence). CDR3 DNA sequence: TGTGCCAGCAGTTTGGGAGGGAGGACACTGGCTGTAAGCTCCTACAATGAGCAGTTCTTC. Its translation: CASSLGGRTLAVSSYNEQFF.

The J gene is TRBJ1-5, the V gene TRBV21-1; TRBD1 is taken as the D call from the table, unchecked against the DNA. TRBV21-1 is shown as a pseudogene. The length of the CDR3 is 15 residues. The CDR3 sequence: CASSRDRESNQPQHF. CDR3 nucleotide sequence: TGTGCCAGCAGCAGGGACAGGGAGAGCAATCAGCCCCAGCATTTT.

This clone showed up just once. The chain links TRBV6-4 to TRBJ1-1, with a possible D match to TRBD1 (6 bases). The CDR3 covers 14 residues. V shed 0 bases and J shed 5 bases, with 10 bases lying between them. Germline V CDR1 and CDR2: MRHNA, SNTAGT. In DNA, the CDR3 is TGTGCCAGCAGTGACTCAGCAGGGGCAACTGAAGCTTTCTTT. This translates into CASSDSAGATEAFF.

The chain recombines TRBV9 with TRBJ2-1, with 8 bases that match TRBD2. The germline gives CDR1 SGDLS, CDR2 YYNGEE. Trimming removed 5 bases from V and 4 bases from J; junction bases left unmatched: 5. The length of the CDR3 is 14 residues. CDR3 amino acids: CASSVREGYNEQFF. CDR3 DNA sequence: TGTGCCAGCAGTGTCCGGGAGGGATACAATGAGCAGTTCTTC.

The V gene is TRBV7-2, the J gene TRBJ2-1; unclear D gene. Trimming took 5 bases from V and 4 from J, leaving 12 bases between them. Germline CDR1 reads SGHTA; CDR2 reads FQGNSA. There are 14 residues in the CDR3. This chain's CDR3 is CASSAPRYYNEQFF. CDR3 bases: TGTGCCAGCAGCGCCCCCCGGTATTACAATGAGCAGTTCTTC.

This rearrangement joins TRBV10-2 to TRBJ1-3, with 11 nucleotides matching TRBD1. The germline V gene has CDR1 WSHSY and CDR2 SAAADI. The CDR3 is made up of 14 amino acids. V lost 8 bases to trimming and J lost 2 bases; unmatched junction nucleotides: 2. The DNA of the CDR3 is TGCGCCAGCGGGGACAGGGGGGCTGGAAACACCATATATTTT. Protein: CASGDRGAGNTIYF.

The CDR3, as DNA: TGTGCCAGTAGTATAAGGACAGGGGGCAGCTACGAGCAGTACTTC. Translating it yields CASSIRTGGSYEQYF. The chain carries TRBV19 and TRBJ2-7; 11 nucleotides match TRBD1. The CDR3 is made up of 15 amino acids. With 2 bases clipped from V and 3 bases from J, the junction kept 3 bases outside the gene matches. Per the germline V gene, CDR1 is LNHDA and CDR2 is SQIVND (reference sequence).

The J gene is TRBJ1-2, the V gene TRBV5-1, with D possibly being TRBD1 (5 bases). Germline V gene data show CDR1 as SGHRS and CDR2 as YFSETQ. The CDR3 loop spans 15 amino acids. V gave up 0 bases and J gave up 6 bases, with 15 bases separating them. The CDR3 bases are TGCGCCAGCAGCTTGGCGGGGGGGAGAACGGATGGCTACACCTTC. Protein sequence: CASSLAGGRTDGYTF.

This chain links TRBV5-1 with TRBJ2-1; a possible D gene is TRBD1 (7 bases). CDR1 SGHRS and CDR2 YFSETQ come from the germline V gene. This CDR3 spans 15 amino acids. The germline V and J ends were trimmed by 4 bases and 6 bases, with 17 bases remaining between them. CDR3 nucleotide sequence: TGCGCCAGCAGCCCGGAGGGACAGTTCTTCAATGAGCAGTTCTTC. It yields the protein CASSPEGQFFNEQFF.

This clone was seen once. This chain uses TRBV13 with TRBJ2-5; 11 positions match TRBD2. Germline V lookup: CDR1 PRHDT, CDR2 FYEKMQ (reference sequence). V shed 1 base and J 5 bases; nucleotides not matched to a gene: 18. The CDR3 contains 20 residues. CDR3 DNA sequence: TGTGCCAGCAGCTTAGTGGGGCTAGCGGGAGGCCCCTCCCGGGCTGAGACCCAGTACTTC. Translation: CASSLVGLAGGPSRAETQYF. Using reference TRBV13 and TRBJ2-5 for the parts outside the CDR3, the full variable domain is AAGVIQSPRHLIKEKRETATLKCYPIPRHDTVYWYQQGPGQDPQFLISFYEKMQSDKGSIPDRFSAQQFSDYHSELNMSSLELGDSALYFCASSLVGLAGGPSRAETQYFGPGTRLLVL.

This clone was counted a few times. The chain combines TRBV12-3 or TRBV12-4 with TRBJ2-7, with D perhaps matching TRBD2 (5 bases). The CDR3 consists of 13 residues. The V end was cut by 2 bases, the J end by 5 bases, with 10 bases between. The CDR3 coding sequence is TGTGCCAGCAGTTTACTAGCCTACGACGAGCAGTACTTC. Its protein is CASSLLAYDEQYF.

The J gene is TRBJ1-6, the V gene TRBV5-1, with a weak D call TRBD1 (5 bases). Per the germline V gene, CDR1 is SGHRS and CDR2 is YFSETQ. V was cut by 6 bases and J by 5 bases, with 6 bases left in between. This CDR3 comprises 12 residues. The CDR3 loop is CASKTDNSPLHF. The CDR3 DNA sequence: TGCGCCAGCAAGACAGATAATTCACCCCTCCACTTT.

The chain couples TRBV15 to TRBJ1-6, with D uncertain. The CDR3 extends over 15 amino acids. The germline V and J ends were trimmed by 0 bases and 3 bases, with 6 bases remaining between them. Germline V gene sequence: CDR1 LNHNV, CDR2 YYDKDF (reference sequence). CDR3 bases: TGTGCCACCAGCAGAGATGCGGTCTATAATTCACCCCTCCACTTT. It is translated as CATSRDAVYNSPLHF.

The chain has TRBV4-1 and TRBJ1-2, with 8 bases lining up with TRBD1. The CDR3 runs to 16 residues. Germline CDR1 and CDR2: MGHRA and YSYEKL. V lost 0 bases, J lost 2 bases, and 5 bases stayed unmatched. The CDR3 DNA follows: TGCGCCAGCAGCCAAGAGGGCGGACAGGGAAACTATGGCTACACCTTC. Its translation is CASSQEGGQGNYGYTF.

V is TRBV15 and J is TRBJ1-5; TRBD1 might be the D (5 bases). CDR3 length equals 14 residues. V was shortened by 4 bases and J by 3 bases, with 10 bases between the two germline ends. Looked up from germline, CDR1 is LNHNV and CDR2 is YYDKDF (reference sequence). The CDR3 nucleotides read TGTGCCACCAGCACCAGGGTACCCAATCAGCCCCAGCATTTT. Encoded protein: CATSTRVPNQPQHF.

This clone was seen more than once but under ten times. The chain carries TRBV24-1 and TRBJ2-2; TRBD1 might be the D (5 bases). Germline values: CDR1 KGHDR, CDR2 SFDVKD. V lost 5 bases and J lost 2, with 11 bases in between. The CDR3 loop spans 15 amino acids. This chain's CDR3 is CATSARDSNTGELFF. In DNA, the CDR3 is TGTGCCACCAGTGCCCGTGACAGTAACACCGGGGAGCTGTTTTTT.

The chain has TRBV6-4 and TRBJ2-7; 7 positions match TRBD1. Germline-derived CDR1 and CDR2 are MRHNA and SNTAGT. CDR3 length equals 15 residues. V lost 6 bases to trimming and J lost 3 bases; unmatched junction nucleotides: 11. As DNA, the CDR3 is TGTGCCAGCAGGCGAGAATACAGGGGTGGCTACGAGCAGTACGTC. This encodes CASRREYRGGYEQYV.

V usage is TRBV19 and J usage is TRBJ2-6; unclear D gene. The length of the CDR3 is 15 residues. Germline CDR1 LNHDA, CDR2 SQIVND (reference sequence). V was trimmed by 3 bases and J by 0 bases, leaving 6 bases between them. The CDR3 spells CASSIFSSGANVLTF. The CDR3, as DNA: TGTGCCAGTAGTATCTTTAGCTCTGGGGCCAACGTCCTGACTTTC.

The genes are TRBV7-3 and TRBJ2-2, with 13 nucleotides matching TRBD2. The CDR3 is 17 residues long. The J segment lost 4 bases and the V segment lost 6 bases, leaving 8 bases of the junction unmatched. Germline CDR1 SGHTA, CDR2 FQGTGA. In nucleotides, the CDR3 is TGTGCCAGCAGGCAAGCCGGGACTAGCGGGACCACCGGGGAGCTGTTTTTT. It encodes CASRQAGTSGTTGELFF.

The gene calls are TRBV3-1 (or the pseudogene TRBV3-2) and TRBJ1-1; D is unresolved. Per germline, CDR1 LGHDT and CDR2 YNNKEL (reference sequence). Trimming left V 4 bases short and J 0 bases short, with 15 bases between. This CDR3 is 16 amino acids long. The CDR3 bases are TGTGCCAGCAGCCCTCCGTTGACATTGATGAACACTGAAGCTTTCTTT. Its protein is CASSPPLTLMNTEAFF.

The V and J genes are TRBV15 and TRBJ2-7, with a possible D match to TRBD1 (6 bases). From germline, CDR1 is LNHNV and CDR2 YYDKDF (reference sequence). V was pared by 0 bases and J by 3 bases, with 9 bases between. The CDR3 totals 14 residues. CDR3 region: CATSRDRGNYEQYF. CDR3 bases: TGTGCCACCAGCAGAGATAGGGGGAACTACGAGCAGTACTTC.

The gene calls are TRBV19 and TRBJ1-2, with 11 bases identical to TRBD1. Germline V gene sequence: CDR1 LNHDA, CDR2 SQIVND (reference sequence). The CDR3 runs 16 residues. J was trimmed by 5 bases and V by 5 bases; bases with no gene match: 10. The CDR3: CASSSRGQGAPYGYTF. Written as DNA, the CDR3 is TGTGCCAGTAGTTCACGAGGACAGGGGGCGCCGTATGGCTACACCTTC.

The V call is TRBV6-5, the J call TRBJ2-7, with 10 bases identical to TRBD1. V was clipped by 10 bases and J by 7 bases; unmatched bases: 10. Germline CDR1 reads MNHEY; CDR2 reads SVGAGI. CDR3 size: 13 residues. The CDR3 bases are TGTGCCACTCGGGACAGGGGATCGCGGGAGCAGTACGTC. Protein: CATRDRGSREQYV.

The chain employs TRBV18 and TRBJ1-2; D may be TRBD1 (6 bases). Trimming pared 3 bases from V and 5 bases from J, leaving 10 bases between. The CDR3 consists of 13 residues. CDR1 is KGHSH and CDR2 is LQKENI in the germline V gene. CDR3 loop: CASSPGGRYGYTF. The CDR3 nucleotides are TGTGCCAGCTCACCCGGGGGGCGGTATGGCTACACCTTC. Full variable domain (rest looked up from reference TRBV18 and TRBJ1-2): NAGVMQNPRHLVRRRGQEARLRCSPMKGHSHVYWYRQLPEEGLKFMVYLQKENIIDESGMPKERFSAEFPKEGPSILRIQQVVRGDSAAYFCASSPGGRYGYTFGSGTRLTVV.

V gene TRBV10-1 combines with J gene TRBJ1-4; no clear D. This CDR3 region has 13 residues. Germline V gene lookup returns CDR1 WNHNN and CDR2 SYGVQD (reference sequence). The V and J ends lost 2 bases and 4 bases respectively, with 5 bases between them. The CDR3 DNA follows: TGCGCCAGCAGTGAGGAGGTTAATGAAAAACTGTTTTTT. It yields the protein CASSEEVNEKLFF.

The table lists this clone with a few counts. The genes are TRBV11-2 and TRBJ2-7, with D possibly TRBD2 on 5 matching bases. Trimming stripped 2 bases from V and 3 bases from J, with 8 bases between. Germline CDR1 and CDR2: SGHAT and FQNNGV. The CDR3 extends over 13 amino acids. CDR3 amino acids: CASSLQSGYEQYV. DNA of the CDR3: TGTGCCAGCAGCTTACAGAGCGGCTACGAGCAGTACGTC.

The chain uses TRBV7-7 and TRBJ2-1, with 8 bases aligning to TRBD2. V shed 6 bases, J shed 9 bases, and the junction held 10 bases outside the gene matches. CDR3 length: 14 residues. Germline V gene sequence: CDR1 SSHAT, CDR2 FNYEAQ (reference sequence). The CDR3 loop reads CASSSGTSGSEQFF. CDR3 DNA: TGTGCCAGCAGTTCCGGGACTAGTGGGAGTGAGCAGTTCTTC. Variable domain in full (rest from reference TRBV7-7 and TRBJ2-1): GAGVSQSPRYKVTKRGQDVTLRCDPISSHATLYWYQQALGQGPEFLTYFNYEAQPDKSGLPSDRFSAERPEGSISTLTIQRTEQRDSAMYRCASSSGTSGSEQFFGPGTRLTVL.